This TCR beta chain was captured in a study of shared clonotypes between healthy human individuals. Terminally differentiated effector memory CD45RA+ cells were excluded by CCR7 positive selection of CD45RO-negative cells. Measured with immunoSEQ multiplex PCR; TCRdb has only the in-frame clones, and not every one. The table has under 1 million clones, 90% to 95% seen once. The sample taken for sequencing was naive CD8+ T cells sorted from blood. The sequence was collected from a man aged 30-40 years in good health.

CDR3 sequence reads: CASRDSYEQYF. The CDR3 coding sequence is TGCGCCAGCAGAGACTCCTACGAGCAGTACTTC. The gene calls are TRBV5-1 and TRBJ2-7; D ambiguous. The CDR3 is 11 amino acids. The V gene lost 5 bases and the J gene lost 0 bases, with 3 bases spanning the gap. CDR1 and CDR2 (germline): SGHRS, YFSETQ.